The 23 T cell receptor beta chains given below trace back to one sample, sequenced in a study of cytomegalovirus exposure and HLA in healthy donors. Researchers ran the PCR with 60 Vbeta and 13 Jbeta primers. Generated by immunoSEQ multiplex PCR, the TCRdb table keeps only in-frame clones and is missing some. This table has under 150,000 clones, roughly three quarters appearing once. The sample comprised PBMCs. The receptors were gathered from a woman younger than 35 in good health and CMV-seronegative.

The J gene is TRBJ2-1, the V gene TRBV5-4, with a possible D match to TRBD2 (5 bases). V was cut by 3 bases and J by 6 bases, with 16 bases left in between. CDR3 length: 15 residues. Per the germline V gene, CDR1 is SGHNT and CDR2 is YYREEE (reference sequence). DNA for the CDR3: TGTGCCAGCAGCTCCGGTCGTAGCGCAGCCAATGAGCAGTTCTTC. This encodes CASSSGRSAANEQFF.

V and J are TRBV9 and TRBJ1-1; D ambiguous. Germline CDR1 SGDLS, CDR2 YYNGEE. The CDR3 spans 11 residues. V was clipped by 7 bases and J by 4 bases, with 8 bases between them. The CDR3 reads CASQGSTEAFF. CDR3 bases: TGTGCCAGCCAAGGGAGCACTGAAGCTTTCTTT.

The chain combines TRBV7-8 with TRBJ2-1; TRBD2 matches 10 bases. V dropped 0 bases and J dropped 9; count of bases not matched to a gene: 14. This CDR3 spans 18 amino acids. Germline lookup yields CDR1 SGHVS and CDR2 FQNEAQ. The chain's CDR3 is CASSLAPSGGLIDTEQFF. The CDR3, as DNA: TGTGCCAGCAGCTTAGCGCCTAGCGGGGGATTAATCGACACTGAGCAGTTCTTC.

The CDR3 protein is CASSVTGGFHEQYF. Written as DNA, the CDR3 is TGCGCCAGCAGCGTGACAGGGGGCTTCCACGAGCAGTACTTC. The chain uses TRBV5-1 and TRBJ2-7; 10 bases map to TRBD1. The CDR3 runs to 14 residues. V trimming: 4 bases; J trimming: 5 bases; junction bases outside the gene matches: 6. From germline, CDR1 is SGHRS and CDR2 YFSETQ.

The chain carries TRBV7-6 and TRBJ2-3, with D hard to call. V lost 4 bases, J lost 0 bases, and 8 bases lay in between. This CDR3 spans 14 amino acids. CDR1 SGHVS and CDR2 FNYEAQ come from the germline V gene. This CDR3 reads CASSSSLSTDTQYF. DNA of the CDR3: TGTGCCAGCAGCTCAAGCCTTAGCACAGATACGCAGTATTTT.

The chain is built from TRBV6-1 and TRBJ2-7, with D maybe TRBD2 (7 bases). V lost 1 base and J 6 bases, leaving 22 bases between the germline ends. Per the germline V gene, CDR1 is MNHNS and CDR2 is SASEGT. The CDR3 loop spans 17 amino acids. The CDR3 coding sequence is TGTGCCAGCAGTGAAGTACCTTTGGGGGGGCTGGAGGGCGAGCAGTACTTC. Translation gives CASSEVPLGGLEGEQYF.

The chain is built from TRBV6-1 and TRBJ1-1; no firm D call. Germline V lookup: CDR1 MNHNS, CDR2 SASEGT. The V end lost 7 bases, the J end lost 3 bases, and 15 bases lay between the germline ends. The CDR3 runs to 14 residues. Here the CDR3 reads CASIMAEGDTEAFF. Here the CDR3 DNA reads TGTGCCAGCATTATGGCGGAGGGAGACACTGAAGCTTTCTTT.

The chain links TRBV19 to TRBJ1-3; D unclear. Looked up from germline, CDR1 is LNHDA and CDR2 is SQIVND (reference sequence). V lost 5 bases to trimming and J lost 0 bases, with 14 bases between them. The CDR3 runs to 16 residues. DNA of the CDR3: TGTGCCAGTAGTCCCGGGTACCATGGCTCTGGAAACACCATATATTTT. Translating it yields CASSPGYHGSGNTIYF.

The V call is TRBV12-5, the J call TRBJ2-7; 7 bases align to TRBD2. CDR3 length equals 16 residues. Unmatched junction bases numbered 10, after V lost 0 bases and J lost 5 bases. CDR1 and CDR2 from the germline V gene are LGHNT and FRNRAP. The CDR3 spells CASGLVLSRETHEQYF. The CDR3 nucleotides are TGTGCTAGTGGTTTGGTACTTTCGCGGGAGACCCACGAGCAGTACTTC. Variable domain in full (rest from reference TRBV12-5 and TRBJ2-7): DARVTQTPRHKVTEMGQEVTMRCQPILGHNTVFWYRQTMMQGLELLAYFRNRAPLDDSGMPKDRFSAEMPDATLATLKIQPSEPRDSAVYFCASGLVLSRETHEQYFGPGTRLTVT.

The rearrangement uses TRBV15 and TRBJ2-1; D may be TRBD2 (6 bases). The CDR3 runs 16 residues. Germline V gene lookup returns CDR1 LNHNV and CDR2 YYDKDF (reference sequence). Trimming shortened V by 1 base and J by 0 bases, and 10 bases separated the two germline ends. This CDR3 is CATSRGGASSYNEQFF. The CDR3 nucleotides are TGTGCCACCAGCAGAGGCGGGGCCAGCTCCTACAATGAGCAGTTCTTC.

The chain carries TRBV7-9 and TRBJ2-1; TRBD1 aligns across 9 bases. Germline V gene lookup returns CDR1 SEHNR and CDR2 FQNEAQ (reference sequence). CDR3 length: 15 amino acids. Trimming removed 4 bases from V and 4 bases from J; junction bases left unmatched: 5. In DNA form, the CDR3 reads TGTGCCAGCAGCTGGGGGACAGGGCAGTACAATGAGCAGTTCTTC. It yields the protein CASSWGTGQYNEQFF. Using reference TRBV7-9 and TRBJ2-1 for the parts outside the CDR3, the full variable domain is DTGVSQNPRHKITKRGQNVTFRCDPISEHNRLYWYRQTLGQGPEFLTYFQNEAQLEKSRLLSDRFSAERPKGSFSTLEIQRTEQGDSAMYLCASSWGTGQYNEQFFGPGTRLTVL.

The CDR3 sequence: CAWPPRAGTEAFF. CDR3 in DNA: TGTGCCTGGCCCCCACGGGCGGGCACTGAAGCTTTCTTT. The chain couples TRBV30 to TRBJ1-1; no reliable D call. V gave up 5 bases and J gave up 4 bases, with 14 bases separating them. This CDR3 spans 13 amino acids. Germline values: CDR1 GTSNPN, CDR2 SVGIG (reference sequence).

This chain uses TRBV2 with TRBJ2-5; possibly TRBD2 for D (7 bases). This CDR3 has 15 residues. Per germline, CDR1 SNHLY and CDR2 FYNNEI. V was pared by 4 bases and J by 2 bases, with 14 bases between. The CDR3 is CASSVTGREQETQYF. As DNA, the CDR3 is TGTGCCAGCAGTGTAACAGGGAGGGAGCAAGAGACCCAGTACTTC.

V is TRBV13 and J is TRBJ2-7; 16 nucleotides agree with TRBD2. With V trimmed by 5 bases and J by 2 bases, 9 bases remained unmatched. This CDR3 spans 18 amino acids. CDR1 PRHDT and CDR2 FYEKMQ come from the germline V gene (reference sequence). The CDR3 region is CASSPPPGLAGGPYEQYF. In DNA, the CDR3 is TGTGCCAGCAGCCCTCCCCCGGGACTAGCGGGAGGGCCCTACGAGCAGTACTTC.

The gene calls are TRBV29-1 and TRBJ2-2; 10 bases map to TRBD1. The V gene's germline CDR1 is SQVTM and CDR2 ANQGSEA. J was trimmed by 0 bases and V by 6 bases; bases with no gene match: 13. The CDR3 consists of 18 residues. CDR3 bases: TGCAGCGTGAGACCGACAGGGGGCGGCCTAGCGAACACCGGGGAGCTGTTTTTT. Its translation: CSVRPTGGGLANTGELFF.

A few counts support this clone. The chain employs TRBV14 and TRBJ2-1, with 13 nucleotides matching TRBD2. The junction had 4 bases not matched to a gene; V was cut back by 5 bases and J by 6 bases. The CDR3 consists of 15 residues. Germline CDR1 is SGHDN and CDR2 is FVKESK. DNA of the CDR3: TGTGCCAGCAGCGCCGGGACTAGCGGGATCAATGAGCAGTTCTTC. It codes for CASSAGTSGINEQFF.

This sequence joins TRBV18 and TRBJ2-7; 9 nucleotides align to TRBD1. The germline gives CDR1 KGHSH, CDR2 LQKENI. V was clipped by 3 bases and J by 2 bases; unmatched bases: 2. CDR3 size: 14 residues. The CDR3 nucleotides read TGTGCCAGCTCACCGGGGGACAGGGCCTACGAGCAGTACTTC. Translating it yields CASSPGDRAYEQYF.

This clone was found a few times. The CDR3 loop is CASSEFGGQGSDTQYF. The CDR3 DNA reads TGTGCCAGCAGTGAATTTGGGGGACAGGGCTCGGATACGCAGTATTTT. This chain joins TRBV6-1 and TRBJ2-3; 9 nucleotides line up with TRBD1. The length of the CDR3 is 16 residues. Germline trimming cut 2 bases from V and 6 bases from J; bases unmatched to any gene: 9. CDR1 and CDR2 (germline): MNHNS, SASEGT.

The CDR3 spells CASSIQGHPTYEQYF. CDR3 DNA sequence: TGTGCCAGTAGTATACAGGGGCACCCCACCTACGAGCAGTACTTC. The chain has TRBV19 and TRBJ2-7, with a weak D call TRBD1 (6 bases). Trimming stripped 2 bases from V and 2 bases from J, with 13 bases between. This CDR3 region has 15 residues. In germline, CDR1 is LNHDA, CDR2 SQIVND (reference sequence). The full variable domain, its missing parts supplied by reference TRBV19 and TRBJ2-7, is DGGITQSPKYLFRKEGQNVTLSCEQNLNHDAMYWYRQDPGQGLRLIYYSQIVNDFQKGDIAEGYSVSREKKESFPLTVTSAQKNPTAFYLCASSIQGHPTYEQYFGPGTRLTVT.

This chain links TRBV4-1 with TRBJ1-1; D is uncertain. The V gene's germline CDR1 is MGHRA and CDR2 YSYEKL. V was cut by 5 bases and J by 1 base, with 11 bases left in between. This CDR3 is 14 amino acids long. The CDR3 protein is CASSSLTGNTEAFF. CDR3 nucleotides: TGCGCCAGCAGCTCATTGACGGGGAACACTGAAGCTTTCTTT.

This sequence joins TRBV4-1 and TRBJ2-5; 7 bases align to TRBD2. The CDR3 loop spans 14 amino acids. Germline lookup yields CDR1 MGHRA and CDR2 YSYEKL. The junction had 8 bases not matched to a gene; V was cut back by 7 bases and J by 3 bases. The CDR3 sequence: CASTQGLAEETQYF. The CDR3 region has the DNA TGCGCCAGCACTCAAGGGCTAGCGGAAGAGACCCAGTACTTC.

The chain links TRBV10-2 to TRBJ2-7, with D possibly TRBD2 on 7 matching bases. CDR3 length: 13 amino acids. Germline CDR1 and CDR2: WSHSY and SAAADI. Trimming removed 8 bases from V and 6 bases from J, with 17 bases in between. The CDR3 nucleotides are TGCGCCAGCGGGCAGGCGGGGGCTGGCGAGCAGTACTTC. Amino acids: CASGQAGAGEQYF.

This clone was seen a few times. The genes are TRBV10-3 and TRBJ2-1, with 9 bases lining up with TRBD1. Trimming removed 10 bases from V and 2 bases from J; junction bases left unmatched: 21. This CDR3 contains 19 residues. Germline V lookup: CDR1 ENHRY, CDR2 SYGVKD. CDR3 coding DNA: TGTGCCACCCAATCACGGGACAGGGTTATCGTTGGTGCCTACAATGAGCAGTTCTTC. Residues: CATQSRDRVIVGAYNEQFF.